Below, one T cell receptor (beta chain) is given with its context. The data belong to a study of blood T cell repertoires in COVID-19. As for the study in general: Samples came from the United States, Italy and Spain, spanning acute and convalescent COVID-19. T cells, B-cell-depleted T cells, or PBMCs supplied cDNA or gDNA.

In the authors' methods: Amplification of reference gene primers was used by the study to estimate nucleated cell counts. Sequencing was performed with immunoSEQ multiplex PCR; in TCRdb, only in-frame clones are kept and a portion is missing. The D gene and trimming were derived from the DNA, and the V and J assignments and clone size from that table. Of some 66,000 clones in the sample, just over 85% were seen once. The trim removed 4 bases at V and 7 bases at J, leaving 10 bases unmatched. From germline, CDR1 is MNHEY and CDR2 SMNVEV (reference sequence). This CDR3 is 16 amino acids long. The V and J genes are TRBV27 and TRBJ2-1; 10 nucleotides align to TRBD2. The sequencing input was peripheral blood. The sequence derives from a man aged 45-60 years with active COVID-19. The CDR3: CASSSQGSGRGNEQFF. CDR3 in DNA: TGTGCCAGCAGTTCCCAGGGGAGCGGGAGGGGGAATGAGCAGTTCTTC.